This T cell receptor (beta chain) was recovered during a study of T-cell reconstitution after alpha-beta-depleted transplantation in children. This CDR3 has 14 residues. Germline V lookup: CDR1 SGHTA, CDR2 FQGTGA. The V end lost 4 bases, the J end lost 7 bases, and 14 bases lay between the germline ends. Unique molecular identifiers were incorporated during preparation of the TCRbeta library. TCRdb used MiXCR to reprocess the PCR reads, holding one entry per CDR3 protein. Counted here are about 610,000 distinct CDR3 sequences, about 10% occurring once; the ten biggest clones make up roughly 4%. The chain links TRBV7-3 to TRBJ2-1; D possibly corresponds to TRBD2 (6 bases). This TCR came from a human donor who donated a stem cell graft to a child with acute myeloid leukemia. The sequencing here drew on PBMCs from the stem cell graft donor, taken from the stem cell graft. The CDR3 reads CASSSTGTPNEQFF. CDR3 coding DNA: TGTGCCAGCAGCTCCACCGGGACTCCTAATGAGCAGTTCTTC.